Below, 2 T cell receptor beta chains from the same sample are listed, as sequenced in a study of T-cell memory formation after mild COVID-19. TCRdb redid the calling of the 5' RACE reads with MiXCR, one entry per CDR3 protein. Of about 560,000 distinct CDR3 sequences in the sample, about 20% are singletons; the top ten hold around 13%. Specimen: PBMCs or a T cell subset sorted from them (not recorded which). Receptor source: an adult woman who had mild COVID-19 (a few samples of this study predate the infection). Cell type and time point are not known.

This clonotype has just a few counts. This rearrangement joins TRBV27 to TRBJ2-5; a weak D match, TRBD1 (5 bases). Trimming cost V 2 bases and J 5 bases, with 12 bases left between them. The CDR3 loop spans 14 amino acids. Per the germline V gene, CDR1 is MNHEY and CDR2 is SMNVEV (reference sequence). The CDR3 DNA reads TGTGCCAGCAGTTTAATGCAGGGCGGTGAGACCCAGTACTTC. Its protein is CASSLMQGGETQYF.

This clonotype was picked up a small number of times. In nucleotides, the CDR3 is TGTGCCACCAGTGAGCGCCGGTTCGGGGAGCTGTTTTTT. This sequence encodes CATSERRFGELFF. The chain is built from TRBV24-1 and TRBJ2-2; D gene uncertain. Per germline, CDR1 KGHDR and CDR2 SFDVKD. V was clipped by 4 bases and J by 7 bases, with 9 bases between them. The CDR3 length is 13 residues.